What follows describes a single T cell receptor (beta chain). There is no known antigen for this receptor. Base qualities are not recorded, but no much larger clone differs from it by a single base. CDR3 length: 16 amino acids, cysteine to phenylalanine. Of all the DNA, just the CDR3 is kept, 48 bases in frame from base 1. V is cut back by 6 bases and J by 3 bases, with 10 bases in the junction unmatched. Reading the germline V gene (reference sequence) gives CDR1 MNHNY and CDR2 SVGAGI. The cohort comprised 666 healthy bone marrow donors. At the time of sampling, every cohort member was nominally healthy, though immune exposures that went unrecorded were likely present. The donor tested CMV seronegative and was one of the 352 seronegative cohort members. Each donor provided a peripheral blood sample, and peripheral blood mononuclear cells were used for TCR beta sequencing. Genomic DNA was extracted from the blood cell samples with the Qiagen DNeasy Blood Extraction Kit.

Library preparation was by the immunoSEQ multiplex PCR assay. The multiplex PCR relied on a mix of 60 forward primers for TCR Vbeta segments and 13 reverse primers for TCR Jbeta segments. A multiplex PCR assay on genomic DNA amplified the CDR3 region of rearranged TCR beta genes. On the Illumina HiSeq System, the amplified TCR beta libraries were sequenced as 87-base-pair reads. For the original study's pipeline: Across the 700 or so repertoires, a later analysis counted some 80 million unique TCR beta chains, 8.5 million to 12 million of which were shared by at least two donors. Raw reads were error-corrected and collapsed into unique sequences by a nearest-neighbor algorithm in which closely related sequences were merged to remove PCR and sequencing errors. CDR3 sequences were aligned to IMGT reference sequences to assign V, D and J gene segments. Each retained sequence needed at least a six-nucleotide match to both a V gene segment and a J gene segment. Rearrangements were called productive when the CDR3 lacked stop codons and stayed in frame with V and J; all others were non-productive. Following IMGT convention, CDR3 was defined as the stretch from the second conserved V-encoded cysteine to the conserved J-encoded phenylalanine. The earlier analysis of about 530 of the donors excluded any sequence lacking an unambiguous match to a single V gene segment. In an earlier analysis of several hundred of the donors, a V segment was called functional when productive rearrangements were above 56.7%, and segregating when the standard deviation between donors exceeded 5%. A statistical classification framework was built for diagnosing cytomegalovirus status from the catalog of TCR beta chain sequences. A later analysis assigned V and J genes by comparing TCR nucleotide sequences with IMGT/GENE-DB human TR gene sequences. The TCRdist pipeline was used in a later analysis to assign CDR3 sequences and most-parsimonious VDJ recombination scenarios. In a later analysis, each TCR beta chain was defined by its CDR3 amino acid sequence together with its V-gene family, and reads without a unique V-gene family were excluded. To address suspected cross-contamination and a sequencing artifact, a later analysis removed around 600 highly shared, low-generation-probability nucleotide sequences. In a later analysis, a clonal expansion index for each public chain was calculated from normalized within-repertoire ranks of inferred template counts. In a later analysis, generation probabilities were computed with a VDJ recombination model fitted to out-of-frame rearrangements, and the resulting probabilities were checked against IGoR. Hypergeometric tests were used in a later analysis to score TCR-TCR, TCR-HLA and TCR-CMV co-occurrence, with a repertoire-size bias correction applied to the TCR pairs. A later analysis estimated false discovery rates by permuting HLA or CMV assignments 20 times. A later analysis grouped co-occurring TCRs with DBSCAN, adding TCRdist sequence similarity when clustering within HLA-allele-positive subsets. Co-occurrence clustering excluded repertoires with fewer than 30,000 or more than 120,000 public chains, plus five with anomalous nucleotide sharing. The table was pulled from immuneACCESS by TCRdb, which kept in-frame rearrangements only. Such tables lose some clones; where checked, under half of the loss comes from unresolved V genes, and the rest has no known cause. V, J and clone size derive from that table, while D and trimming were established from the DNA sequence. The sample table lists about 200,000 clones, over 65% of them with a count of one. 15% to 18% of the sample is held by the ten biggest clonotypes.

The record originates from a study of cytomegalovirus exposure and HLA in healthy donors (dated by TCRdb to 2016 to 2017). About the investigation overall: In an earlier analysis of roughly 590 of the donors, about 260 Gb of sequence data and 100 million or so unique TCR beta sequences from about 179 million T cells were reported. Both class I and class II loci were covered by HLA typing, at four-digit resolution. Among 398 genotyped donors of the cohort, an average of around 240,000 unique TCR beta nucleotide sequences was sequenced per donor, of which roughly 17% were non-productive. In a later genetic analysis, genome-wide SNP genotypes for about three fifths of the roughly 670 donors were used, and that subset was treated as a discovery cohort. To study patterns of TCR occurrence, a later analysis re-analyzed previously published TCR beta repertoires from 666 donors and added high-resolution HLA genotyping. Typing coverage varied by locus: about 620-640 donors for A, B, C, DRB1 and DQB1; roughly 510 for DQA1; about 600 for DPA1; around 450 for DPB1. The study combined high-throughput TCR immunosequencing, statistical association of individual TCRs with disease status, and machine learning to predict cytomegalovirus infection status. The later analysis used no new phenotypic data to find candidate immune exposures, relying instead on TCR beta sequences and their occurrence across donors. The study aimed to test whether cataloging public T cell receptors could reveal signatures of past pathogen exposure. The T cell repertoires of some 700 subjects were profiled by immunosequencing and related to cytomegalovirus serostatus. Five DR-DQ haplotypes were handled as single units for association and clustering because linkage in the cohort was strong. The genetic ancestry cluster associated with self-reported Caucasian donors included 70% to 85% of the approximately 400 genotyped donors. Besides the first cohort of hundreds of subjects, a separate validation cohort made up of roughly 120 different subjects was used. Donor age, sex, ethnicity and CMV serostatus were collected together with the repertoire data. To decide whether each TCR beta V gene segment behaved as functional or pseudogenic, an earlier analysis of several hundred of the donors relied on high-throughput TCR beta sequencing. All discovery cohort repertoires had been generated on a single sequencing platform. An early release that covered about 600 HLA-typed donors contained 250 to 350 gigabases of sequencing data and 70 million to 100 million unique TCR sequences. The paper as a whole reports these results and caveats: Because HLA typing was unavailable for some donors at each locus, only the typed subset was used in association tests. At a false discovery rate of 0.05, a later analysis linked 16,951 TCR beta sequences to specific HLA alleles. Most CMV-associated TCR beta chains appeared to be HLA-restricted in a later analysis, and the HLA associations seemed to be driven largely by CMV exposure. The sequencing pipeline was judged likely to have produced a cluster of highly shared sequence variants as a technical artifact. In a later genetic analysis, a missense DCLRE1C variant was associated with V-gene and J-gene trimming of TCR beta chains, and the association was replicated in an independent cohort. A further reported finding was that TCR beta sequences accurately predicted the HLA-A and HLA-B alleles for most subjects in the first cohort. A few of the identified cytomegalovirus-associated TCR beta chains were confirmed in vitro to be specific for cytomegalovirus antigens. Across donors, most TCR sequences were observed very rarely, whereas some public TCRs were present in many individuals. According to a later analysis, TCR association rates differed among HLA loci, with DRB1 alleles showing the most associated TCRs and HLA-C alleles showing the fewest. Compared with the roughly 700-donor mean, donors in an Asian-associated ancestry cluster had fewer N-insertions in productive TCRs, according to a later genetic analysis. In this cohort, only TCR beta chains were sequenced, and detectable features were limited by the absence of alpha or paired-chain data. In both the original and validation cohorts, the classifier was reported to diagnose cytomegalovirus status with high specificity and sensitivity. The authors suggested that the approach could potentially be extended to other disease states and immunological phenotypes. In a later analysis, HLA-associated TCR beta chains showed more clonal expansion and lower generation probabilities than non-associated chains that were equally common. In a later analysis, several top co-occurrence clusters were reported to appear linked to parvovirus B19, influenza, CMV and Epstein-Barr virus. The study gave a list of over 150 TCR beta chains associated with cytomegalovirus. In an earlier analysis of more than 450 of the donors, most TCR beta V segments were observed in productive rearrangements about 90% or about 30% of the time, broadly matching IMGT annotations. Correlated functional status among segregating V segments might reflect linkage disequilibrium, but an unknown experimental factor could not be ruled out. Because counts were too low, about 15 rarely observed V segments, including chromosome 9 orphons, were left out of the earlier analysis of about 620 of the donors. Because the 87-base-pair reads could not distinguish some IMGT-functional V segments, including TRBV6-2 and TRBV6-3, those segments were excluded. Sequencing depth was assumed to be roughly uniform across donors in the presence/absence analyses, though that assumption may not hold. When HLA alleles, especially DR and DQ, strongly co-occurred, attributing TCR associations to individual alleles was difficult. CMV serostatus was the only immune exposure information available for the cohort.

This chain joins TRBV6-6 to TRBJ2-1; TRBD2 matches 8 bases in the middle. This clonotype was sampled from a man aged 40-49 years in good health and CMV-seronegative. The material sequenced was PBMCs. The CDR3 is CASRDRAGGGYNEQFF. The sequenced DNA is TGTGCCAGCAGAGACCGGGCGGGAGGCGGCTACAATGAGCAGTTCTTC.